The 3 T cell receptor beta chains presented below share a single source sample, sequenced in a study of post-analysis software for immune sequencing data. Regarding the study as a whole: Five or six TRBV segments were significantly more frequent in patients than in controls. TRBV5-6, TRBV5-1 and TRBV20-1 were among these segments.

Incorporated into the TCR beta cDNA libraries were unique molecular identifiers, which served to reduce PCR and sequencing biases. TCRdb ran MiXCR on the PCR reads and lists one entry per CDR3 protein. The sample includes hundreds of thousands of distinct CDR3 sequences, roughly 30% of them seen just once. No antigen has been identified for these receptors. The specimen sequenced was blood. Receptors originate from a girl aged 10-17 years with multiple sclerosis.

The genes are TRBV20-1 and TRBJ2-7; 11 bases are a match to TRBD2. Germline V gives CDR1 DFQATT, CDR2 SNEGSKA (reference sequence). CDR3 length: 16 amino acids. After removal of 6 bases from V and 3 bases from J, the junction contained 13 bases not matched to a gene. The CDR3 reads CSAHTGVAGGGYEQYF. The CDR3 DNA reads as TGCAGTGCCCACACGGGGGTAGCGGGAGGGGGCTACGAGCAGTACTTC.

This rearrangement joins TRBV12-3 or TRBV12-4 to TRBJ1-1; 12 positions agree with TRBD1. The J segment lost 4 bases and the V segment lost 3 bases, leaving 6 bases of the junction unmatched. The length of the CDR3 is 16 residues. The CDR3: CASSLGTGGGGTEAFF. DNA for the CDR3: TGTGCCAGCAGTTTGGGGACAGGGGGCGGCGGCACTGAAGCTTTCTTT.

This chain connects TRBV29-1 to TRBJ1-5; D remains unclear. Trimming took off 7 bases at V and 9 bases at J, with 16 bases between the two ends. CDR3 length: 12 residues. Germline V gives CDR1 SQVTM, CDR2 ANQGSEA. CDR3 loop: CSARDGERPQHF. The CDR3 DNA follows: TGCAGCGCCAGAGACGGCGAGAGGCCCCAGCATTTT.